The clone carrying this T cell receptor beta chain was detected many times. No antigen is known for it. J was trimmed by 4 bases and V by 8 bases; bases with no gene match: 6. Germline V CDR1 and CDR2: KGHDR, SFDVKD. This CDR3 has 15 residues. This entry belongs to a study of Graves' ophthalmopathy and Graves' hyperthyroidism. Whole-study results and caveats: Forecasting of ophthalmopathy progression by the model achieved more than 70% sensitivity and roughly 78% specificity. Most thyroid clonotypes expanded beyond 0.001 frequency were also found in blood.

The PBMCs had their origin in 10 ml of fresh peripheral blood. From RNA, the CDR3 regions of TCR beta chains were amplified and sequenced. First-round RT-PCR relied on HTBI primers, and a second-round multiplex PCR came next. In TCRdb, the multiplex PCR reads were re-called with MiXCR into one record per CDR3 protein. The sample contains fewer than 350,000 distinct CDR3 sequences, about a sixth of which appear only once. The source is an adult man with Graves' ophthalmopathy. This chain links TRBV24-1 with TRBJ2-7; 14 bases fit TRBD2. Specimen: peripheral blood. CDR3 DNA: TGTGCCACCAAACTGACTAGCGGGAGGGTATACGAGCAGTACTTC. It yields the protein CATKLTSGRVYEQYF.